This T cell receptor (beta chain) was observed in a study of T-cell memory formation after mild COVID-19. The CDR3 consists of 14 residues. Trimming left V 0 bases short and J 4 bases short, with 10 bases between. The germline V gene has CDR1 SGHRS and CDR2 YFSETQ. This clonotype was counted between two and nine times. TCRdb reprocessed the 5' RACE reads with MiXCR, giving one entry per CDR3 protein. The sample carries 250,000 or so distinct CDR3 sequences, approximately 18% recorded once. The sample was PBMCs or a T cell subset sorted from them (not recorded which). The chain couples TRBV5-1 to TRBJ2-5; D perhaps matches TRBD1 (6 bases). The TCR originated in a man between 18 and 29 years old who had mild COVID-19 (a few samples of this study predate the infection). Cell type and time point are not known. The CDR3 bases are TGCGCCAGCAGCTTGGGACAGGAATTAGAGACCCAGTACTTC. Translated, it gives CASSLGQELETQYF. Variable domain in full (rest from reference TRBV5-1 and TRBJ2-5): KAGVTQTPRYLIKTRGQQVTLSCSPISGHRSVSWYQQTPGQGLQFLFEYFSETQRNKGNFPGRFSGRQFSNSRSEMNVSTLELGDSALYLCASSLGQELETQYFGPGTRLLVL.